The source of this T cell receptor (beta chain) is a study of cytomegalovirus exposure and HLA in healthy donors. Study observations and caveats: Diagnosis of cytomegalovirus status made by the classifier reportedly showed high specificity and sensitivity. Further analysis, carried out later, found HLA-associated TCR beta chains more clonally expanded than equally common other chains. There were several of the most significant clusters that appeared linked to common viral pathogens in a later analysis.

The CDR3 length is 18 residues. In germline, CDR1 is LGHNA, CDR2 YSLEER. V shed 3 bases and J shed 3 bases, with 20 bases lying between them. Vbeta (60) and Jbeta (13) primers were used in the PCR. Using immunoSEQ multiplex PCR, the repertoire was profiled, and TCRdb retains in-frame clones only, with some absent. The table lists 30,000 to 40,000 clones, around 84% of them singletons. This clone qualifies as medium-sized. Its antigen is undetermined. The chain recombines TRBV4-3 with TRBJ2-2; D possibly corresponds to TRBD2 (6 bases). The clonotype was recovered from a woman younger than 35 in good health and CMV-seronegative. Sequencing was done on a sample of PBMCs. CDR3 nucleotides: TGCGCCAGCAGCCAGGGCCAGGGCGGGGATATCCACACCGGGGAGCTGTTTTTT. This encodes CASSQGQGGDIHTGELFF.